This T cell receptor (beta chain) was captured by sequencing in a study of OX40 agonist ivuxolimab in advanced cancers. Some background on the complete study: The costimulatory receptor OX40 (CD134) was targeted by ivuxolimab, a fully human IgG2 agonistic monoclonal antibody. Intravenous ivuxolimab was administered to patients every 2 weeks at six dose levels: 0.01, 0.1, 0.3, 1.5, 3 and 10 mg/kg. Among the 50 to 55 dose-escalation patients, about 20 had hepatocellular carcinoma, some 15 melanoma, 9 renal cell carcinoma and 9 head and neck cancer. In the dose-escalation cohort, around four fifths of patients were male, and the mean age was 60 years with a range of about 20 to 90. Prior anti-PD-1, anti-PD-L1 or anti-CTLA-4 therapy was permitted, and checkpoint inhibitors had been received by around 39% of dose-escalation patients. Partial responses occurred in three dose-escalation patients: two with cutaneous melanoma and one with hepatocellular carcinoma. Peripheral TCRbeta sequencing was intended to test whether TCR sequence diversity was altered and clonal T-cell expansion was caused by ivuxolimab. The monotherapy dose-escalation portion (N of about 49 patients) of the phase I ivuxolimab trial is reported in the paper. Study-level results and caveats: Antigen specificity was not determined for the clonally expanded peripheral T cells. Partial responders in the 0.1-3.0 mg/kg groups had among the lowest normalized peripheral clonal expansion, especially among CD8+ T cells. Low levels of normalized T-cell clonal expansion were also seen in some patients who did not respond. At doses of 0.1 to 3.0 mg/kg, clonal expansion of both CD4+ and CD8+ T cells in blood was seen between baseline and week 6. After ivuxolimab, CD8+ T cells had more expanded clones than CD4+ T cells on average.

Patients with a history of autoimmune disease or receiving systemic immunosuppression were excluded from the trial. In every dose cohort, peripheral blood was drawn for TCR sequencing at baseline, cycle 4 day 1, and cycle 7 day 1. The samples were taken from a phase I, first-in-human, multicenter, open-label dose-escalation trial of ivuxolimab. Adults with locally advanced or metastatic melanoma, renal cell, hepatocellular, or head and neck squamous cell carcinoma were enrolled in the trial. Before TCR sequencing, CD4+ T cells and CD8+ T cells from peripheral blood were sorted into separate populations. To sequence the TCRbeta CDR3 region, genomic DNA was isolated from the sorted cells. TCRbeta CDR3 regions were sequenced using the immunoSEQ Assay. This immuneACCESS table, as held by TCRdb, lists in-frame sequences with V and J called but not all clones. Of the missing ones, under half trace to an unresolved V gene in checked studies; the others have no known cause. The sample profile shows over 70,000 clones; approximately 91% of them were found once. Together, the top ten hold under 0.35% of the sample.

Only one count was recorded for this clone. Its antigen is currently not known. No base qualities exist here, and no much larger clone lies one base off it. V is clipped by 5 bases and J by 2 bases, and the sequence between their germline boundaries is 18 bases long. CDR1 and CDR2 were assigned from the germline V gene as MDHEN and SYDVKM. CDR3 length: 16 amino acids, cysteine to phenylalanine. CDR3 DNA is the only sequence kept; it has 48 bases, read in frame from the first base. The chain links TRBV28 with TRBJ1-2, with no reliable assignment of the D segment. The sequenced sample was CD4+ or CD8+ T cells sorted from blood, obtained in a trial of the OX40 agonist ivuxolimab. The TCR comes from an adult with an advanced solid tumor such as melanoma, head and neck, liver or kidney cancer. The CDR3 amino acid sequence is: CASSPNGEGSNYGYTF. Read as DNA, the sequence is TGTGCCAGCAGTCCGAACGGGGAGGGTTCAAACTATGGCTACACCTTC.